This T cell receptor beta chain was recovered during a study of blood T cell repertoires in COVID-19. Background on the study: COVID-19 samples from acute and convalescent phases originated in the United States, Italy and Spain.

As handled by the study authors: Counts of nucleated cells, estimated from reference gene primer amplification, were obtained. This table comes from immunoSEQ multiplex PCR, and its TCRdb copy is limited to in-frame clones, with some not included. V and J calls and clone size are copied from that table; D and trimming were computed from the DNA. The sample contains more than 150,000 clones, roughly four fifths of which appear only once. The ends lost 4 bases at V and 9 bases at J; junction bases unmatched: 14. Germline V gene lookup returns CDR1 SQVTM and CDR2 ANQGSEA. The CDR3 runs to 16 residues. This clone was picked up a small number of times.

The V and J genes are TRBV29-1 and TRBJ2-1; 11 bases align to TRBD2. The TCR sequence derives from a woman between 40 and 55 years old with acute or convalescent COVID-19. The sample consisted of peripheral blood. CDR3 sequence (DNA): TGCAGCGTTGTAAATAGCGGGGGGGCCCTTTGGAGTGAGCAGTTCTTC. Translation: CSVVNSGGALWSEQFF.